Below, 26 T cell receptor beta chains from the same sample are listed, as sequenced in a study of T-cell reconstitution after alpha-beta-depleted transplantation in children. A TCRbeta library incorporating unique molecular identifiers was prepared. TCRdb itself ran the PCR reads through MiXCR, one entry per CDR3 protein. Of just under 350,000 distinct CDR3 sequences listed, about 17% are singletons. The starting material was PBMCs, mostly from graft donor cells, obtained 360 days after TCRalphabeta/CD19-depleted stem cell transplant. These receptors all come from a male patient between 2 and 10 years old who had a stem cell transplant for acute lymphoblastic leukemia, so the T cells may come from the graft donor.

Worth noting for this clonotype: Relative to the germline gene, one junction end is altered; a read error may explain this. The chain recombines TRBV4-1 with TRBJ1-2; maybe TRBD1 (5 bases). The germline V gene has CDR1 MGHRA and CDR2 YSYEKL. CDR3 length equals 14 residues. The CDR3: CASRQEGLLYGYTF. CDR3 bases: TGCGCCAGCAGACAAGAGGGACTTCTATATGGCTACACCTTC.

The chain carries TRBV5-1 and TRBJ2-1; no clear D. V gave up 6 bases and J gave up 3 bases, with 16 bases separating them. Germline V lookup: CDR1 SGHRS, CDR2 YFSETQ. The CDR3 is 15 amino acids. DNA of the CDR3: TGCGCCAGCACCCCTCCCCGGGCAGGCTACAATGAGCAGTTCTTC. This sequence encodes CASTPPRAGYNEQFF.

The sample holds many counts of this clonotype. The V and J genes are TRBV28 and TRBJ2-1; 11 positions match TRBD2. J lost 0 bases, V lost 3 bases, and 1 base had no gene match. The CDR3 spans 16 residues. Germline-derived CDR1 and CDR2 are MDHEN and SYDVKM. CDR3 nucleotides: TGTGCCAGCAGTTTGGGGACTAGCGGCTCCTACAATGAGCAGTTCTTC. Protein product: CASSLGTSGSYNEQFF. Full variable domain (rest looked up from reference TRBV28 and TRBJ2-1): DVKVTQSSRYLVKRTGEKVFLECVQDMDHENMFWYRQDPGLGLRLIYFSYDVKMKEKGDIPEGYSVSREKKERFSLILESASTNQTSMYLCASSLGTSGSYNEQFFGPGTRLTVL.

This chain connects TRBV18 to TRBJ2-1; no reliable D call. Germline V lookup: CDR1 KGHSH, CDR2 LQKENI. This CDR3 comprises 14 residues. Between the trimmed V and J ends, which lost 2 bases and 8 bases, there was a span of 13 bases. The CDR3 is CASSPEFLTHEQFF. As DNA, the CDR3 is TGTGCCAGCTCACCAGAATTTCTAACCCATGAGCAGTTCTTC.

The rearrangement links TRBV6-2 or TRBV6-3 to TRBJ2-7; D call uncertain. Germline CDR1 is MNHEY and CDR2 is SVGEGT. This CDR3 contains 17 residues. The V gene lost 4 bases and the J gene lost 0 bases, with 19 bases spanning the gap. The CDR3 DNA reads TGTGCCAGCAGTTCTATCCTAGGACCCAGGAGCTCCTACGAGCAGTACTTC. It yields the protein CASSSILGPRSSYEQYF.

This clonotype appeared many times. CDR3 DNA: TGTGCCAGCAGTTCCCCCCTCACCGGGGAGCTGTTTTTT. Its protein product is CASSSPLTGELFF. The V call is TRBV28, the J call TRBJ2-2; D uncertain. CDR1 is MDHEN and CDR2 is SYDVKM in the germline V gene. The V end lost 4 bases, the J end lost 4 bases, and 7 bases lay between the germline ends. The CDR3 has 13 residues.

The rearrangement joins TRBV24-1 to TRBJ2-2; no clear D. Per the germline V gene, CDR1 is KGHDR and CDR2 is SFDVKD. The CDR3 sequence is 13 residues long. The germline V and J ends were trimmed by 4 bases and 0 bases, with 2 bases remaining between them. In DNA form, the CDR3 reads TGTGCCACCAGTGAGACGAACACCGGGGAGCTGTTTTTT. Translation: CATSETNTGELFF.

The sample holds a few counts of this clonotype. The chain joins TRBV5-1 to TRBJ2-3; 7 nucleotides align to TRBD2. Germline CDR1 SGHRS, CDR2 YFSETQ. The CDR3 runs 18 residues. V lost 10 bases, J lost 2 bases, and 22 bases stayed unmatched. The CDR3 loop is CASSEAPVGRGDTDTQYF. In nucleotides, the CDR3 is TGCGCCTCCTCCGAGGCCCCGGTTGGACGGGGGGACACAGATACGCAGTATTTT. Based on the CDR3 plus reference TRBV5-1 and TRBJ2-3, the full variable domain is KAGVTQTPRYLIKTRGQQVTLSCSPISGHRSVSWYQQTPGQGLQFLFEYFSETQRNKGNFPGRFSGRQFSNSRSEMNVSTLELGDSALYLCASSEAPVGRGDTDTQYFGPGTRLTVL.

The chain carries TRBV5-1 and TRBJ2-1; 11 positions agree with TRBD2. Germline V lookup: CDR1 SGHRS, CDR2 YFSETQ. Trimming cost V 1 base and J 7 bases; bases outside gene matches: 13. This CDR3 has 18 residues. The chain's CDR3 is CASSLPYSLAGGGNEQFF. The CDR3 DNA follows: TGCGCCAGCAGCTTGCCCTACAGCCTAGCGGGAGGTGGGAATGAGCAGTTCTTC.

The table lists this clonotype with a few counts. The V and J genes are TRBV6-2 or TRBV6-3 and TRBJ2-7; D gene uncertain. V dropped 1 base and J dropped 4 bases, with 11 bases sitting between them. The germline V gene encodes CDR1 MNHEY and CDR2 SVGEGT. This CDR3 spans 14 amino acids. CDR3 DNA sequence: TGTGCCAGCAGTTACTGGGTTTCCTCGTACGAGCAGTACTTC. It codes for CASSYWVSSYEQYF.

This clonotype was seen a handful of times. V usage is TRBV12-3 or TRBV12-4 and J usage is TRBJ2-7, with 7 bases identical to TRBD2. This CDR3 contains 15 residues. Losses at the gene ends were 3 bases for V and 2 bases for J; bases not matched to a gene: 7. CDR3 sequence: CASSFLAAGPYEQYF. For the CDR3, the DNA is TGTGCCAGCAGTTTCCTAGCGGCAGGTCCCTACGAGCAGTACTTC.

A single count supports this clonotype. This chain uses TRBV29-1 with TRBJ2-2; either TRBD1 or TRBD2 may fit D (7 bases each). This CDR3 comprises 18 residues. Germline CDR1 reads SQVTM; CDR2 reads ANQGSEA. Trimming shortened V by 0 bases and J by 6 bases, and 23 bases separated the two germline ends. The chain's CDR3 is CSVEDASSGAGGAGELFF. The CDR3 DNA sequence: TGCAGCGTTGAAGATGCCTCTTCGGGGGCAGGGGGGGCCGGGGAGCTGTTTTTT.

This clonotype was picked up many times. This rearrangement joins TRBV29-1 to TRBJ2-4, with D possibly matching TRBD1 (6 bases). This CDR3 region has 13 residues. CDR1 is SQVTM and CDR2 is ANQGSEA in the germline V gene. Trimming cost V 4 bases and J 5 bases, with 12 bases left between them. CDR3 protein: CSVGDRSQNIQYF. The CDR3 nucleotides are TGCAGCGTTGGAGACAGGTCCCAAAACATTCAGTACTTC.

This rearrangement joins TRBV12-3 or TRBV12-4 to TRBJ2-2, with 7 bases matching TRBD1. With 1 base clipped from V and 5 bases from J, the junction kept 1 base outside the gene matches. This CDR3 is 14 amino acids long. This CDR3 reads CASSLGTGTGELFF. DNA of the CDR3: TGTGCCAGCAGTTTAGGGACAGGAACCGGGGAGCTGTTTTTT.

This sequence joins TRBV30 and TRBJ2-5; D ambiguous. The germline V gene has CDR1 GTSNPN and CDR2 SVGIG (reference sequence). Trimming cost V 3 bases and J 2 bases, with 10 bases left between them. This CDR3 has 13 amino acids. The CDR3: CAWSPREQETQYF. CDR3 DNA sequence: TGTGCCTGGAGCCCCCGAGAGCAAGAGACCCAGTACTTC.

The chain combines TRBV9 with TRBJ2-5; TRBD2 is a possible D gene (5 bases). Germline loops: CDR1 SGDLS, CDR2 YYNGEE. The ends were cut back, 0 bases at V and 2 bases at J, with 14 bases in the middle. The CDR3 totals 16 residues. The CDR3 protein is CASSVVSAGGQETQYF. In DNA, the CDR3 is TGTGCCAGCAGCGTAGTTTCAGCTGGAGGACAAGAGACCCAGTACTTC.

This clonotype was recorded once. DNA for the CDR3: TGCAGTGCACCACAGGGGGGAATTTCCTACAATGAGCAGTTCTTC. Protein sequence: CSAPQGGISYNEQFF. The chain employs TRBV20-1 and TRBJ2-1; 8 nucleotides match TRBD1. The CDR3 has 15 residues. Trimming removed 6 bases from V and 1 base from J; junction bases left unmatched: 8. The germline CDR1 and CDR2 sequences are DFQATT and SNEGSKA (reference sequence).

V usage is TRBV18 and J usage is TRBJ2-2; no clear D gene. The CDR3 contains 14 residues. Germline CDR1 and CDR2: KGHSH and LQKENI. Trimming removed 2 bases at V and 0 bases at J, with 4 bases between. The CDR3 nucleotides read TGTGCCAGCTCACCAGCCGCGAACACCGGGGAGCTGTTTTTT. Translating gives CASSPAANTGELFF. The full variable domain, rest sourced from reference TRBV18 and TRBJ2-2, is NAGVMQNPRHLVRRRGQEARLRCSPMKGHSHVYWYRQLPEEGLKFMVYLQKENIIDESGMPKERFSAEFPKEGPSILRIQQVVRGDSAAYFCASSPAANTGELFFGEGSRLTVL.

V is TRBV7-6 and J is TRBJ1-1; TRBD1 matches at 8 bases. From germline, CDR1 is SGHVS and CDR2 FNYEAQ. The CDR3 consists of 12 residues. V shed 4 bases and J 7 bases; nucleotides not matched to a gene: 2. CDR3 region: CASSYGQGEAFF. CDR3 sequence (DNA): TGTGCCAGCAGCTATGGACAGGGTGAAGCTTTCTTT.

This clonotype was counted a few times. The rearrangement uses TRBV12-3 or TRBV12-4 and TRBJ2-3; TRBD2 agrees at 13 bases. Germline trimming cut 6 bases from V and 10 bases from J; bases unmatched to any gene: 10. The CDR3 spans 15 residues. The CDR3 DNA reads TGTGCCAGCAGATCCGGGACTAGCGGGACTTGGGCGCAGTATTTT. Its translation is CASRSGTSGTWAQYF.

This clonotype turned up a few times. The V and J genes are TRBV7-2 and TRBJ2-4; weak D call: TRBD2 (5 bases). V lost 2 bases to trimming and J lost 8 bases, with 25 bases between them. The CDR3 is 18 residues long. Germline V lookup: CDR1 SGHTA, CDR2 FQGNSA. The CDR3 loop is CASSLRSLPGNRVDIQYF. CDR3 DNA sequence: TGTGCCAGCAGCTTACGGTCCCTTCCGGGGAACCGGGTGGACATTCAGTACTTC.

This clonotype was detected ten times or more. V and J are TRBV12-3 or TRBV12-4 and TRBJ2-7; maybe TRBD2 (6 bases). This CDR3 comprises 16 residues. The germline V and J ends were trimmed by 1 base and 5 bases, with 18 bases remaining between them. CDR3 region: CASSLGQGLTINEQYF. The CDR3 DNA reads TGTGCCAGCAGTTTAGGCCAGGGACTCACGATTAACGAGCAGTACTTC.

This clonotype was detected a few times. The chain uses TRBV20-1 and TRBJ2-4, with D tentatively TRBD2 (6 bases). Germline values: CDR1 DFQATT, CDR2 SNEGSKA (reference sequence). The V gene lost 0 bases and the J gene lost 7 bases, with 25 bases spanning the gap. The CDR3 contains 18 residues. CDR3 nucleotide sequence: TGCAGTGCTAGAGATCTTGACTGGGTCCTGACGGGGGACAACATTCAGTACTTC. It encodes CSARDLDWVLTGDNIQYF.

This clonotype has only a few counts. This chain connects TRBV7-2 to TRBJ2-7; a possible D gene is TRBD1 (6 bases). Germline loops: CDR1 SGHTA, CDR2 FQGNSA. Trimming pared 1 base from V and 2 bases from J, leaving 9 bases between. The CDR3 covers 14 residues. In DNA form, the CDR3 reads TGTGCCAGCAGCTTAGTAGACAGGACCTACGAGCAGTACTTC. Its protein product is CASSLVDRTYEQYF. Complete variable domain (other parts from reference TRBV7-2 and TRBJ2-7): GAGVSQSPSNKVTEKGKDVELRCDPISGHTALYWYRQSLGQGLEFLIYFQGNSAPDKSGLPSDRFSAERTGGSVSTLTIQRTQQEDSAVYLCASSLVDRTYEQYFGPGTRLTVT.

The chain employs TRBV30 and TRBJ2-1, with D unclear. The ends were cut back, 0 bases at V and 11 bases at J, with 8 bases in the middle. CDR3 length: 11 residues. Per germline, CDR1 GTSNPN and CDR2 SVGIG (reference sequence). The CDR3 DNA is TGTGCCTGGAGTGTAGACATCCAGCAGTTCTTC. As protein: CAWSVDIQQFF.

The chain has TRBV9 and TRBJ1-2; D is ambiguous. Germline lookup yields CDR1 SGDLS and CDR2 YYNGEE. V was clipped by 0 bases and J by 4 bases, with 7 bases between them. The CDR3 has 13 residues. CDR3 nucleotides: TGTGCCAGCAGCGTAGGTTCCTCCTATGGCTACACCTTC. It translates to CASSVGSSYGYTF.